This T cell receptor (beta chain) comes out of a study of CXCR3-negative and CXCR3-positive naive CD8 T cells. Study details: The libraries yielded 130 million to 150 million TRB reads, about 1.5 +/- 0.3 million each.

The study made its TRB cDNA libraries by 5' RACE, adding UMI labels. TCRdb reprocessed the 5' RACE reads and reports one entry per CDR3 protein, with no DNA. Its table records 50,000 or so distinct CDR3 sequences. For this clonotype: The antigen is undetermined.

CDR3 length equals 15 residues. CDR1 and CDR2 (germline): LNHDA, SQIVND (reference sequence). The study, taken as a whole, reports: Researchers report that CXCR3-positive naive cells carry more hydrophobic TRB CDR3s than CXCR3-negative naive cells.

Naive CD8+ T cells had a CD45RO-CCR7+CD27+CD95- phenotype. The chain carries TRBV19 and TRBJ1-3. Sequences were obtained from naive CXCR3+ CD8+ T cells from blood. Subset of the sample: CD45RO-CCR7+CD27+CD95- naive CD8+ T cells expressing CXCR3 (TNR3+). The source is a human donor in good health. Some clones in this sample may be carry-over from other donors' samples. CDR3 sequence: CASGLGLLGGNTIYF.